Sequencing of this T cell receptor (beta chain) was carried out in a study of blood T cell repertoires in COVID-19. Repertoires were generated with immunoSEQ multiplex PCR, while TCRdb's copy carries only in-frame clones and drops some. The table shows approximately 260,000 clones, with approximately 85% occurring only once. In germline, CDR1 is MNHNS, CDR2 SASEGT. V was cut by 1 base and J by 2 bases, with 18 bases left in between. The CDR3 loop spans 18 amino acids. The sample consisted of peripheral blood. This TCR derives from a woman between 65 and 79 years old with acute or convalescent COVID-19. The chain couples TRBV6-1 to TRBJ1-5; TRBD1 is a possible D gene (6 bases). CDR3 sequence: CASSEEKWAGVGNQPQHF. CDR3 sequence (DNA): TGTGCCAGCAGTGAAGAGAAATGGGCAGGGGTAGGCAATCAGCCCCAGCATTTT.